The sample holds a few counts of the clone carrying this T cell receptor (beta chain). These data are taken from a study of CD8+ T cells in alopecia areata. Overall study: Those treated were given oral tofacitinib at 5 to 10 mg twice daily.

After isolation, RNA underwent reverse transcription to generate cDNA as the sequencing template. Sequencing was performed with immunoSEQ multiplex PCR; in TCRdb, only in-frame clones are kept and a portion is missing. The table lists hundreds of thousands of clones, less than 80% of them singletons, with around 1.2% in the top ten. The receptor was derived from a human donor with alopecia areata. Sequencing used CD4+ T cells sorted from blood, obtained at week 0.

CDR3 bases: TGTGCCTGGAGGCGGACAGGGGTGGGCACTGAAGCTTTCTTT. This codes for CAWRRTGVGTEAFF. The chain recombines TRBV30 with TRBJ1-1, with 9 bases lining up with TRBD1. This CDR3 spans 14 amino acids. Germline values: CDR1 GTSNPN, CDR2 SVGIG (reference sequence). Trimming cost V 3 bases and J 4 bases; bases outside gene matches: 6.